The 21 T cell receptor beta chains below come from one sample, sequenced in a study of OX40 agonist ivuxolimab in advanced cancers. Using immunoSEQ multiplex PCR, the repertoire was profiled, and TCRdb retains in-frame clones only, with some absent. The table records roughly 98,000 clones, about 86% of them present only once. Source: CD4+ or CD8+ T cells sorted from blood, taken in a trial of the OX40 agonist ivuxolimab. The receptors were gathered from an adult with an advanced solid tumor such as melanoma, head and neck, liver or kidney cancer.

The count of this clone is one. The V and J genes are TRBV6-1 and TRBJ2-3; TRBD2 agrees at 14 bases. Germline assignment: CDR1 MNHNS and CDR2 SASEGT. V gave up 4 bases and J gave up 9 bases; unmatched junction bases: 12. The CDR3 consists of 17 residues. CDR3 sequence: CASSGRGTSGSVRTQYF. The CDR3 bases are TGTGCCAGCAGTGGTCGAGGGACTAGCGGGAGTGTACGGACGCAGTATTTT.

The genes are TRBV6-9 and TRBJ1-2, with 7 nucleotides matching TRBD1. CDR3 length: 15 residues. Germline CDR1 and CDR2: MNHGY and SVAAGI. V was pared by 2 bases and J by 8 bases, with 11 bases of the junction left unmatched. CDR3 sequence reads: CASSYPRGPWGGYTF. CDR3 bases: TGTGCCAGCAGTTATCCTAGGGGGCCATGGGGAGGCTACACCTTC.

This clone was seen only once. The rearrangement uses TRBV5-1 and TRBJ2-5, with D possibly matching TRBD2 (5 bases). The germline CDR1 and CDR2 sequences are SGHRS and YFSETQ. V lost 2 bases and J lost 5, with 16 bases in between. The CDR3 runs to 15 residues. The CDR3: CASSFKGLDGETQYF. The CDR3 region has the DNA TGCGCCAGCAGCTTTAAAGGACTTGATGGGGAGACCCAGTACTTC.

This clone was counted many times. The chain recombines TRBV21-1 with TRBJ2-1; the listed D gene, TRBD2, was not tested against the DNA. TRBV21-1 is a known pseudogene. The CDR3 contains 18 residues. The CDR3 sequence: CASSKGQLGLAGAGSQFF. CDR3 coding DNA: TGTGCCAGCAGCAAAGGCCAGTTGGGACTAGCGGGGGCCGGGTCGCAGTTCTTC.

The chain links TRBV7-6 to TRBJ2-7, with D perhaps matching TRBD1 (5 bases). Germline loops: CDR1 SGHVS, CDR2 FNYEAQ. V shed 1 base and J shed 5 bases, with 6 bases lying between them. The CDR3 sequence is 12 residues long. CDR3 sequence: CASSLGGDEQYF. The CDR3 DNA reads as TGTGCCAGCAGCTTAGGGGGCGACGAGCAGTACTTC.

The CDR3 loop reads CAISAQSGGRTYNEQFF. The CDR3 coding sequence is TGTGCCATCAGTGCTCAATCGGGCGGGAGAACCTACAATGAGCAGTTCTTC. The V call is TRBV10-3, the J call TRBJ2-1, with TRBD2 matching over 7 bases. This CDR3 has 17 residues. Germline CDR1 is ENHRY and CDR2 is SYGVKD. After removal of 4 bases from V and 2 bases from J, the junction contained 11 bases not matched to a gene.

The V gene is TRBV27, the J gene TRBJ1-1; TRBD1 matches 8 bases. The junction had 7 bases not matched to a gene; V was cut back by 6 bases and J by 4 bases. The CDR3 contains 14 residues. Germline lookup yields CDR1 MNHEY and CDR2 SMNVEV (reference sequence). The CDR3 here is CASRQTGGFTEAFF. CDR3 nucleotides: TGTGCCAGCAGACAAACAGGGGGATTCACTGAAGCTTTCTTT.

The chain carries TRBV10-3 and TRBJ2-5, with D perhaps being TRBD1 or TRBD2 (5 bases each). This CDR3 spans 15 amino acids. CDR1 is ENHRY, CDR2 SYGVKD, per germline. V was clipped by 6 bases and J by 4 bases, with 18 bases between them. In DNA form, the CDR3 reads TGTGCCATCAGAGAGCCAGGGAGTCGTACAGAGACCCAGTACTTC. Translated: CAIREPGSRTETQYF.

The J gene is TRBJ2-7, the V gene TRBV6-5; D perhaps matches TRBD2 (5 bases). The V end lost 4 bases, the J end lost 0 bases, and 13 bases lay between the germline ends. Germline CDR1 reads MNHEY; CDR2 reads SVGAGI. The CDR3 runs 15 residues. CDR3 sequence: CASSSERKSSYEQYF. For the CDR3, the DNA is TGTGCCAGCAGTTCAGAGCGGAAGAGCTCCTACGAGCAGTACTTC.

The chain uses TRBV6-1 and TRBJ2-2; tentative D call: TRBD2 (6 bases). CDR1 is MNHNS, CDR2 SASEGT, per germline. CDR3 length equals 15 residues. V lost 5 bases, J lost 0 bases, and 10 bases lay in between. CDR3 sequence: CASSPIAANTGELFF. As DNA, the CDR3 is TGTGCCAGCAGTCCAATAGCGGCGAACACCGGGGAGCTGTTTTTT.

The CDR3 DNA sequence: TGTGCCAGCAGCCCCCGACTCAGCGGGGGGCCCCAAGAGACCCAGTACTTC. Its protein product is CASSPRLSGGPQETQYF. The chain combines TRBV5-4 with TRBJ2-5; 9 nucleotides match TRBD2. Germline lookup yields CDR1 SGHNT and CDR2 YYREEE (reference sequence). Germline trimming cut 4 bases from V and 1 base from J; bases unmatched to any gene: 11. The CDR3 is 17 amino acids.

The CDR3 is CASSLGGIYNSPLHF. The CDR3 DNA sequence: TGTGCCAGCAGCTTAGGGGGCATATATAATTCACCCCTCCACTTT. The chain combines TRBV7-6 with TRBJ1-6, with D tentatively TRBD1 (5 bases). Per the germline V gene, CDR1 is SGHVS and CDR2 is FNYEAQ. Trimming cost V 1 base and J 4 bases, with 8 bases left between them. This CDR3 is 15 amino acids long. The whole variable domain, remainder taken from reference TRBV7-6 and TRBJ1-6, is GAGVSQSPRYKVTKRGQDVALRCDPISGHVSLYWYRQALGQGPEFLTYFNYEAQQDKSGLPNDRFSAERPEGSISTLTIQRTEQRDSAMYRCASSLGGIYNSPLHFGNGTRLTVT.

The V gene is TRBV5-6, the J gene TRBJ2-3; TRBD1 matches at 7 bases. CDR1 SGHDT and CDR2 YYEEEE come from the germline V gene. J gave up 2 bases and V 2 bases, and 5 bases lay outside the gene matches. The CDR3 sequence is 15 residues long. CDR3 in amino acids: CASSFPDRFTDTQYF. In nucleotides, the CDR3 is TGTGCCAGCAGCTTCCCGGACAGGTTCACAGATACGCAGTATTTT.

The chain links TRBV7-2 to TRBJ1-6; D is ambiguous. Trimming pared 7 bases from V and 4 bases from J, leaving 14 bases between. The CDR3 runs 15 residues. CDR1 SGHTA and CDR2 FQGNSA come from the germline V gene. The DNA for the CDR3 is TGTGCCAGCAACCCCGGACGTTTTTATAATTCACCCCTCCACTTT. Translation gives CASNPGRFYNSPLHF.

Remarks on this clone: At the DNA level, this CDR3 is encoded by other sequences in the same sample as well. The chain uses TRBV5-1 and TRBJ2-3; 10 bases are shared with TRBD2. CDR1 is SGHRS, CDR2 YFSETQ, per germline. This CDR3 region has 15 residues. Trimming at V came to 4 bases and at J to 3 bases, leaving 5 bases not matched to a gene. This CDR3 is CASSPGTSVTDTQYF. For the CDR3, the DNA is TGCGCCAGCAGCCCTGGGACTAGCGTGACAGATACGCAGTATTTT.

The chain is built from TRBV6-6 and TRBJ1-4, with 7 bases matching TRBD1. From germline, CDR1 is MNHNY and CDR2 SVGAGI (reference sequence). V lost 6 bases and J lost 5; bases outside the gene matches: 12. The length of the CDR3 is 16 residues. CDR3 bases: TGTGCCAGCAGACCTCCCGGACAGGTCCTCAATGAAAAACTGTTTTTT. Translation: CASRPPGQVLNEKLFF.

The chain carries TRBV28 and TRBJ1-1; D unresolved. Germline CDR1 MDHEN, CDR2 SYDVKM. The CDR3 spans 14 residues. V gave up 7 bases and J gave up 8 bases, with 20 bases separating them. In DNA, the CDR3 is TGTGCCAGCATCTCAGGAGGTGATCCCAGGGAAGCTTTCTTT. Translating it yields CASISGGDPREAFF.

This chain connects TRBV11-2 to TRBJ2-1; TRBD1 might be the D (5 bases). CDR3 length equals 14 residues. The ends were cut back, 5 bases at V and 5 bases at J, with 13 bases in the middle. The germline gives CDR1 SGHAT, CDR2 FQNNGV. The CDR3 coding sequence is TGTGCCAGCAGCCTCAGACTGGACAACAATGAGCAGTTCTTC. Its translation: CASSLRLDNNEQFF.

The chain combines TRBV18 with TRBJ2-3; TRBD2 matches 10 bases. The ends lost 5 bases at V and 1 base at J; junction bases unmatched: 3. Germline lookup yields CDR1 KGHSH and CDR2 LQKENI. This CDR3 region has 15 residues. The CDR3 loop reads CASSTGTSGTDTQYF. Written as DNA, the CDR3 is TGTGCCAGCTCAACCGGGACTAGCGGCACAGATACGCAGTATTTT. The full variable domain, in which reference TRBV18 and TRBJ2-3 provide the parts outside the CDR3, is NAGVMQNPRHLVRRRGQEARLRCSPMKGHSHVYWYRQLPEEGLKFMVYLQKENIIDESGMPKERFSAEFPKEGPSILRIQQVVRGDSAAYFCASSTGTSGTDTQYFGPGTRLTVL.

This clone was picked up a small number of times. The chain uses TRBV7-2 and TRBJ1-5, with D perhaps matching TRBD1 (5 bases). The CDR3 is 15 residues long. V lost 5 bases and J 5 bases, leaving 16 bases between the germline ends. Germline lookup yields CDR1 SGHTA and CDR2 FQGNSA. The CDR3 DNA sequence: TGTGCCAGCAGCAGAGGAGTGCAGGGCCATCAGCCCCAGCATTTT. The encoded protein is CASSRGVQGHQPQHF.

The rearrangement links TRBV6-6 to TRBJ2-7; maybe TRBD1 (6 bases). V lost 4 bases and J lost 6, with 10 bases in between. Germline loops: CDR1 MNHNY, CDR2 SVGAGI (reference sequence). The CDR3 extends over 12 amino acids. The CDR3 protein is CASSSTTGEQYF. The CDR3 nucleotides read TGTGCCAGCAGTTCCACGACAGGCGAGCAGTACTTC.